Listed below are T cell receptor beta chains from one sample, sequenced in a study of blood T cell repertoires in COVID-19. The assay was immunoSEQ multiplex PCR, and TCRdb's table has in-frame clones only and misses some. Of around 70,000 clones listed, about 92% were seen once; the top ten hold approximately 9.1%. The specimen was peripheral blood. The source is a human donor in a cohort sampled during active COVID-19. The CDR3 runs from the conserved cysteine through the conserved F or W. Each record gives: J gene, V gene, CDR3 protein.

>TRBJ2-3|TRBV5-4
CASSLERGTDTQYF
>TRBJ1-2|TRBV3-1/TRBV3-2
CASSQRTGFYGYTF
>TRBJ2-7|TRBV9
CASSVGSGSSYEQYF
>TRBJ2-2|TRBV24-1
CATSDTTGSGRTGELFF
>TRBJ1-3|TRBV30
CAWNRAGNTIYF
>TRBJ1-1|TRBV6-2/TRBV6-3
CASSYLRRNTEAFF
>TRBJ2-1|TRBV7-9
CASSLASRGTYNEQFF
>TRBJ2-6|TRBV10-3
CAISELGTGPSSGANVLTF
>TRBJ2-3|TRBV2
CASSEQYTDTQYF
>TRBJ2-2|TRBV5-1
CASSPGTSLNTGELFF
>TRBJ2-2|TRBV7-9
CASSTTGGSNTGELFF
>TRBJ1-1|TRBV7-9
CASKTPGEGTEAFF
>TRBJ1-4|TRBV4-1
CASSQDLEGADNEKLFF
>TRBJ2-5|TRBV25-1
CASLPGTSAETQYF
>TRBJ2-1|TRBV18
CASTLADPYNEQFF
>TRBJ2-1|TRBV28
CASSFPSREQFF
>TRBJ2-3|TRBV15
CATSRDASASTDTQYF
>TRBJ2-3|TRBV9
CASSSRGTSEPDTQYF
>TRBJ2-5|TRBV3-1/TRBV3-2
CASSQPGQIQETQYF
>TRBJ2-1|TRBV29-1
CSVEWTGHPLKFF
>TRBJ1-1|TRBV10-1
CASSRRDQGARLDTEAFF
>TRBJ2-7|TRBV7-8
CASSLAPGLGYEQYF
>TRBJ1-3|TRBV6-6
CASSYTQTGGTTIYF
>TRBJ2-1|TRBV5-8
CASSFIGGSSYNEQFF
>TRBJ2-3|TRBV21-1
CASRWNRASTDTQYF
>TRBJ2-5|TRBV12-5
CASGLVVGAQETQYF
>TRBJ2-1|TRBV9
CASSVDSSSYNEQFF
>TRBJ2-7|TRBV5-4
CASSLVNSYEQYF
>TRBJ2-5|TRBV5-4
CASSPTAGGPGETQYF
>TRBJ1-1|TRBV23-1
CASSQYRIGFLSDMNTEAFF
>TRBJ2-1|TRBV28
CAIPPPGLAAYNEQFF
>TRBJ2-7|TRBV18
CASSGTSGYEQYF
>TRBJ1-1|TRBV5-5
CASSVQGGTEAFF
>TRBJ2-4|TRBV30
CAWSVRMADFAKNIQYF
>TRBJ1-3|TRBV27
CASSPSRDRAGNTIYF
>TRBJ2-3|TRBV6-1
CASSEGSTDTQYF
>TRBJ1-5|TRBV5-3
CARSLVKGNQPQHF
>TRBJ1-5|TRBV28
CASSLRGLSNQPQHF
>TRBJ2-4|TRBV30
CAWSLLLNVRGSENIQYF
>TRBJ1-1|TRBV6-6
CASRPRGTEAFF
>TRBJ1-1|TRBV18
CASSPSGRTEAFF
>TRBJ1-4|TRBV2
CASRGRELNEKLFF
>TRBJ2-3|TRBV5-1
CASSSVGKRSTDTQYF
>TRBJ1-1|TRBV19
CASCEGRGTEAFF
>TRBJ2-7|TRBV15
CATSRGGSRNEQYF
>TRBJ2-3|TRBV7-2
CASSLRAAGGGDTQYF
>TRBJ2-2|TRBV27
CASSHGQGELFF
>TRBJ1-2|TRBV7-9
CASSGSGTQHFSNYGYTF
>TRBJ1-5|TRBV28
CASSPGQGYDQPQHF
>TRBJ1-2|TRBV24-1
CATSGPNFGQGYYGYTF
>TRBJ2-5|TRBV12-3/TRBV12-4
CASSLIQMETQYF
>TRBJ2-2|TRBV12-5
CASGIAEPPTNTGELFF
>TRBJ1-6|TRBV30
CAWRLPGTANSPLHF
>TRBJ2-3|TRBV6-4
CASSSGTSGTTSTDTQYF
>TRBJ2-1|TRBV6-4
CASSPGQGAGDEQFF
>TRBJ2-7|TRBV2
CASLGEVAYEQYF
>TRBJ1-6|TRBV30
CAWNRGTDNSPLHF
>TRBJ2-7|TRBV7-2
CASSLMRTGVSWYEQYF
>TRBJ2-7|TRBV27
CASRSGYEQYF